These 18 T cell receptor beta chains came from one sample sequenced in a study of PD-L1 blockade in urothelial cancer. Assay: immunoSEQ multiplex PCR; the TCRdb copy retains only in-frame clones and omits some. The sample consists of fewer than 30,000 clones, more than 70% of them appearing once. This specimen was PBMCs, taken around atezolizumab (anti-PD-L1) treatment. These receptors came from a man between 65 and 80 years old with urothelial cancer.

The chain employs TRBV28 and TRBJ2-5, with D maybe TRBD2 (5 bases). The CDR3 extends over 13 amino acids. V was pared by 5 bases and J by 0 bases, with 7 bases between. Germline CDR1 reads MDHEN; CDR2 reads SYDVKM. CDR3 nucleotides: TGTGCCAGCAGTCCTAGCAACCAAGAGACCCAGTACTTC. It is translated as CASSPSNQETQYF.

This clone was observed a single time. The rearrangement joins TRBV2 to TRBJ2-7; 14 bases map to TRBD2. The V and J ends lost 6 bases and 2 bases, in that order; junction bases with no gene match: 6. The CDR3 totals 16 residues. The V gene's germline CDR1 is SNHLY and CDR2 FYNNEI. CDR3 DNA sequence: TGTGCCAGCAGGGGAGGGACTAGCGGGAGACCCTACGAGCAGTACTTC. It is translated as CASRGGTSGRPYEQYF.

V gene TRBV2 combines with J gene TRBJ2-7, with TRBD1 identical over 12 bases. V gave up 6 bases and J gave up 7 bases; unmatched junction bases: 10. This CDR3 has 15 residues. The germline V gene encodes CDR1 SNHLY and CDR2 FYNNEI. The CDR3 sequence is CASRGDRGLLREQYF. DNA for the CDR3: TGTGCCAGCAGGGGGGACAGGGGGCTCCTGAGGGAGCAGTACTTC.

The rearrangement uses TRBV9 and TRBJ2-7; 10 bases are a match to TRBD2. V dropped 1 base and J dropped 7; count of bases not matched to a gene: 5. CDR1 and CDR2 from the germline V gene are SGDLS and YYNGEE. This CDR3 spans 14 amino acids. CDR3 in amino acids: CASSVLAGVGEQYF. The CDR3 bases are TGTGCCAGCAGCGTACTAGCGGGAGTCGGGGAGCAGTACTTC.

This rearrangement joins TRBV2 to TRBJ2-7, with D hard to call. The germline V gene has CDR1 SNHLY and CDR2 FYNNEI. The CDR3 covers 15 residues. V was clipped by 3 bases and J by 3 bases, with 15 bases between them. The DNA for the CDR3 is TGTGCCAGCAGTGATTCGGCAGGCCGGTTCTACGAGCAGTACTTC. Translated, it gives CASSDSAGRFYEQYF.

The sample holds a few counts of this clone. This chain joins TRBV5-5 and TRBJ2-5; no clear D gene. Trimming removed 2 bases at V and 2 bases at J, with 4 bases between. CDR1 and CDR2 (germline): SGHKS, YYEKEE (reference sequence). The CDR3 loop spans 12 amino acids. The CDR3 nucleotides are TGTGCCAGCAGCTTTTCACAAGAGACCCAGTACTTC. Translating it yields CASSFSQETQYF.

This clone was seen a few times. The genes are TRBV28 and TRBJ2-2, with 7 bases identical to TRBD1. The CDR3 is made up of 15 amino acids. Germline V gene sequence: CDR1 MDHEN, CDR2 SYDVKM. V shed 4 bases and J 1 base; nucleotides not matched to a gene: 3. The CDR3 nucleotides read TGTGCCAGCAGTTCAGCAGGGGGGAACACCGGGGAGCTGTTTTTT. Translation: CASSSAGGNTGELFF.

The genes are TRBV5-1 and TRBJ2-5; 13 bases align to TRBD2. After removal of 4 bases from V and 3 bases from J, the junction contained 6 bases not matched to a gene. CDR1 is SGHRS, CDR2 YFSETQ, per germline. The CDR3 spans 16 residues. Written as DNA, the CDR3 is TGCGCCAGCAGCACGGGACTAGCGGGAAGTAAAGAGACCCAGTACTTC. Encoded protein: CASSTGLAGSKETQYF.

This clone was counted once. The junction does not match germline at one end; this may be a read error. This chain joins TRBV5-8 and TRBJ1-4; a possible D gene is TRBD1 (6 bases). The germline CDR1 and CDR2 sequences are SGHTS and YDEGEE. This CDR3 region has 15 residues. The chain's CDR3 is CASRLGAGTDEKLFF. DNA for the CDR3: TGTGCCAGCAGGCTGGGGGCAGGAACTGATGAAAAACTGTTTTTT.

The rearrangement links TRBV28 to TRBJ2-7; D possibly corresponds to TRBD2 (6 bases). Germline CDR1 is MDHEN and CDR2 is SYDVKM. V was cut by 6 bases and J by 3 bases, with 39 bases left in between. The CDR3 runs 22 residues. The CDR3 sequence is CASSPGSKFWSLRASILYEQYF. As DNA, the CDR3 is TGTGCCAGCAGCCCCGGGAGCAAGTTCTGGTCTCTACGAGCATCTATCCTCTACGAGCAGTACTTC. Full variable domain (outside the CDR3, taken from reference TRBV28 and TRBJ2-7): DVKVTQSSRYLVKRTGEKVFLECVQDMDHENMFWYRQDPGLGLRLIYFSYDVKMKEKGDIPEGYSVSREKKERFSLILESASTNQTSMYLCASSPGSKFWSLRASILYEQYFGPGTRLTVT.

This clone was counted once. The rearrangement links TRBV18 to TRBJ2-7, with 11 bases lining up with TRBD1. This CDR3 contains 14 residues. Germline V CDR1 and CDR2: KGHSH, LQKENI. The V gene end was trimmed by 0 bases and the J gene end by 6 bases; junction bases not matched to a gene: 1. The CDR3 DNA is TGTGCCAGCTCACCACCGGGACAGGGGGTCGAGCAGTACTTC. Translated: CASSPPGQGVEQYF.

The chain recombines TRBV10-2 with TRBJ2-2, with TRBD2 identical over 9 bases. Germline V CDR1 and CDR2: WSHSY, SAAADI. The CDR3 is 16 residues long. The V gene end was trimmed by 4 bases and the J gene end by 5 bases; junction bases not matched to a gene: 8. CDR3 sequence (DNA): TGCGCCAGCAGTGGGGAAGCGGGAGGTCGGACCGGGGAGCTGTTTTTT. Translating gives CASSGEAGGRTGELFF.

The chain links TRBV15 to TRBJ1-2; D not resolved. The germline gives CDR1 LNHNV, CDR2 YYDKDF (reference sequence). This CDR3 comprises 17 residues. V lost 0 bases to trimming and J lost 7 bases, with 21 bases between them. CDR3 in amino acids: CATSRDLSGRLGPGYTF. The DNA of the CDR3 is TGTGCCACCAGCAGAGATCTTAGCGGGCGACTTGGGCCTGGCTACACCTTC.

The chain employs TRBV27 and TRBJ1-5; a possible D gene is TRBD1 (5 bases). CDR1 MNHEY and CDR2 SMNVEV come from the germline V gene (reference sequence). V gave up 2 bases and J gave up 3 bases, with 23 bases separating them. The CDR3 sequence is 19 residues long. The CDR3 coding sequence is TGTGCCAGCAGTTTAAGGGGTCAAACCGAGTGGGGCTTCAATCAGCCCCAGCATTTT. Residues: CASSLRGQTEWGFNQPQHF.

The V and J genes are TRBV25-1 and TRBJ2-5, with a tentative D call TRBD2 (6 bases). The CDR3 consists of 13 residues. V was trimmed by 4 bases and J by 7 bases, leaving 13 bases between them. Germline lookup yields CDR1 MGHDK and CDR2 SYGVNS. The CDR3 nucleotides are TGTGCCAGCAGTGGGGGGGTAATGGCGACCCAGTACTTC. The encoded protein is CASSGGVMATQYF.

The genes are TRBV5-4 and TRBJ2-5, with TRBD2 matching over 11 bases. CDR3 length: 17 residues. J was trimmed by 4 bases and V by 0 bases; bases with no gene match: 8. CDR1 SGHNT and CDR2 YYREEE come from the germline V gene (reference sequence). The CDR3 DNA follows: TGTGCCAGCAGCTTGGCGACGCGGCTAGCGGGGGGAGAGACCCAGTACTTC. It specifies CASSLATRLAGGETQYF.

In its sample, this clone was seen a few times. The gene calls are TRBV11-1 and TRBJ2-7; 8 bases map to TRBD1. Germline V gives CDR1 SGHAT, CDR2 FQDESV (reference sequence). The CDR3 covers 14 residues. The J segment lost 2 bases and the V segment lost 7 bases, leaving 7 bases of the junction unmatched. CDR3 region: CASTTDRGAYEQYF. Written as DNA, the CDR3 is TGTGCCAGCACCACCGACAGGGGCGCCTACGAGCAGTACTTC.

The chain joins TRBV13 to TRBJ2-7; D remains ambiguous. CDR3 length equals 12 residues. With 3 bases removed from V and 2 bases from J, the gap between germline ends came to 5 bases. Germline CDR1 PRHDT, CDR2 FYEKMQ (reference sequence). The DNA of the CDR3 is TGTGCCAGCAGCTTCGAGGCCTACGAGCAGTACTTC. Amino acid sequence: CASSFEAYEQYF.